A single T cell receptor (beta chain) is shown here with its context. PCR amplification relied on 60 Vbeta primers (plus 13 Jbeta primers). The data were produced by immunoSEQ multiplex PCR, yet TCRdb's version contains in-frame clones alone and is incomplete. The sample carries fewer than 100,000 clones, roughly 79% recorded once. This specimen comes from a study of cytomegalovirus exposure and HLA in healthy donors. V was pared by 3 bases and J by 4 bases, with 7 bases of the junction left unmatched. Germline values: CDR1 MGHRA, CDR2 YSYEKL. CDR3 length equals 15 residues. This chain connects TRBV4-1 to TRBJ2-3, with 7 bases fitting TRBD1. Material for sequencing was PBMCs. This clonotype originated in a man aged 35 to 55 in good health and CMV-seronegative. Here the CDR3 reads CASSHARGSADTQYF. The CDR3 DNA is TGCGCCAGCAGCCATGCCAGGGGGAGCGCAGATACGCAGTATTTT.